Below are 10 T cell receptor beta chains sequenced from a single sample in a study of T cell responses to AZD1222 COVID-19 vaccine. Libraries were prepared by immunoSEQ multiplex PCR; TCRdb keeps only in-frame clonotypes and omits some of them. The repertoire holds roughly 96,000 clones, with about nine tenths as singletons. The source was peripheral blood, collected on day 0 of AZD1222 vaccination. These receptor sequences come from an adult in good health.

In DNA, the CDR3 is TGTGCCAGCAGCCCGCCGGGCTCTGAAGCTTTCTTT. Translating it yields CASSPPGSEAFF. This rearrangement joins TRBV9 to TRBJ1-1; D unclear. The CDR3 has 12 residues. The germline V gene has CDR1 SGDLS and CDR2 YYNGEE. V was trimmed by 4 bases and J by 6 bases, leaving 10 bases between them. The full variable domain, in which reference TRBV9 and TRBJ1-1 provide the parts outside the CDR3, is DSGVTQTPKHLITATGQRVTLRCSPRSGDLSVYWYQQSLDQGLQFLIQYYNGEERAKGNILERFSAQQFPDLHSELNLSSLELGDSALYFCASSPPGSEAFFGQGTRLTVV.

CDR3 DNA: TGTGCCAGTAGTATAGAACAAGGACAGGGGGCCCTCGGGGGGTCCGTCGAGAATGAGCAGTTCTTC. Encoded protein: CASSIEQGQGALGGSVENEQFF. The V and J genes are TRBV19 and TRBJ2-1, with 11 bases matching TRBD1. Looked up from germline, CDR1 is LNHDA and CDR2 is SQIVND (reference sequence). Losses at the gene ends were 0 bases for V and 7 bases for J; bases not matched to a gene: 23. This CDR3 spans 22 amino acids.

CDR3 DNA: TGTGCCAGCAGCTTAGACCGGGGACTAGCGCGCTCCTACGAGCAGTACTTC. Protein: CASSLDRGLARSYEQYF. The J gene is TRBJ2-7, the V gene TRBV7-8, with TRBD2 matching over 10 bases. Germline CDR1 and CDR2: SGHVS and FQNEAQ. The length of the CDR3 is 17 residues. After removal of 1 base from V and 0 bases from J, the junction contained 6 bases not matched to a gene. The whole variable domain, remainder taken from reference TRBV7-8 and TRBJ2-7, is GAGVSQSPRYKVAKRGQDVALRCDPISGHVSLFWYQQALGQGPEFLTYFQNEAQLDKSGLPSDRFFAERPEGSVSTLKIQRTQQEDSAVYLCASSLDRGLARSYEQYFGPGTRLTVT.

The chain has TRBV7-2 and TRBJ1-5; 8 nucleotides line up with TRBD1. After removal of 4 bases from V and 1 base from J, the junction contained 15 bases not matched to a gene. The germline gives CDR1 SGHTA, CDR2 FQGNSA. The CDR3 has 19 residues. The CDR3 nucleotides read TGTGCCAGCAGCTACCTGAGGACAGGGACCTCGGGGAGCAATCAGCCCCAGCATTTT. Translated, it gives CASSYLRTGTSGSNQPQHF.

V usage is TRBV27 and J usage is TRBJ2-1; 7 nucleotides align to TRBD2. The trim removed 6 bases at V and 2 bases at J, leaving 1 base unmatched. Per germline, CDR1 MNHEY and CDR2 SMNVEV (reference sequence). CDR3 length: 13 residues. The CDR3 DNA is TGTGCCAGCAGACGGGAGGCCTACAATGAGCAGTTCTTC. This translates into CASRREAYNEQFF.

This chain connects TRBV11-3 to TRBJ2-3; D is perhaps TRBD2 (5 bases). The CDR3 contains 14 residues. Trimming removed 2 bases at V and 2 bases at J, with 8 bases between. CDR1 is SGHNT and CDR2 is YENEEA in the germline V gene. This CDR3 reads CASSLNGVTDTQYF. The CDR3 DNA sequence: TGTGCCAGCAGCTTAAACGGGGTCACAGATACGCAGTATTTT.

V and J are TRBV4-2 and TRBJ2-3, with unresolved D. This CDR3 contains 17 residues. CDR1 LGHNA and CDR2 YNFKEQ come from the germline V gene. V gave up 4 bases and J gave up 2 bases, with 19 bases separating them. The CDR3 loop reads CASSPTPQRIVTDTQYF. For the CDR3, the DNA is TGTGCCAGCAGCCCCACCCCCCAGCGTATAGTCACAGATACGCAGTATTTT.

The genes are TRBV7-9 and TRBJ1-1; no clear D. The CDR3 loop spans 14 amino acids. Germline V gene lookup returns CDR1 SEHNR and CDR2 FQNEAQ (reference sequence). Trimming cost V 2 bases and J 4 bases, with 11 bases left between them. The CDR3 reads CASSLFPPSTEAFF. The CDR3 coding sequence is TGTGCCAGCAGCTTATTTCCGCCGAGCACTGAAGCTTTCTTT.

The chain links TRBV6-5 to TRBJ1-2, with a possible D match to TRBD1 (5 bases). The CDR3 is made up of 13 amino acids. V was pared by 4 bases and J by 9 bases, with 15 bases between. Germline CDR1 reads MNHEY; CDR2 reads SVGAGI. The CDR3 region is CASSSSGLKRYTF. The CDR3 DNA is TGTGCCAGCAGTTCTTCAGGGTTGAAACGCTACACCTTC.

The chain recombines TRBV27 with TRBJ2-5; the D is unclear. The germline V gene has CDR1 MNHEY and CDR2 SMNVEV (reference sequence). V was clipped by 2 bases and J by 1 base, with 8 bases between them. The CDR3 is 14 amino acids. The CDR3 bases are TGTGCCAGCAGTTTAATGGCAGCCCAAGAGACCCAGTACTTC. It yields the protein CASSLMAAQETQYF.